This T cell receptor (beta chain) came from a study of CD8 T cells in Susac syndrome (dated by TCRdb to the late 2010s). Notes on the research overall: The study used repertoire sequencing to test whether antigen drove CD8+ T cell activation and differentiation in Susac syndrome. Points the paper makes about the study in general: The number of individuals in the TCR sequencing and HLA analysis was acknowledged as relatively small.

RNA was extracted using the RNeasy kit, and roughly 0.5 to 1 ug of the RNA was reverse transcribed with random hexamers. The immunoSEQ multiplex PCR assay, which covers 54 Vbeta and 13 Jbeta segments, was used to amplify TCR beta CDR3 regions. PCR amplification bias was corrected using a synthetic template baseline for primer optimization and computational correction. Under the source paper's analysis protocol: Reads were annotated to V, D and J genes according to IMGT and were analyzed with immunoSEQ Analyzer, with only productive sequences retained. To calculate clonality, Shannon entropy was normalized by log2 of the number of productive unique sequences and then subtracted from one. Public and private clones were assessed among the 100 most prevalent clones of each patient and control. Clones were defined as Susac-specific when absent from the healthy and MS cohorts, from approximately 1,100 published viral clones and from other ImmuneACCESS disease sequences. Through fastp at Q25 and MiXCR, TCRdb rebuilt clones from the public reads, retaining in-frame beta chains. Duplicate CDR3 protein sequences are folded into a single record with the most common DNA and genes. TCRdb, not the authors, supplied the V and J calls. Here the sample has about 210,000 distinct CDR3 sequences; roughly 96% occur a single time. The top ten clonotypes cover 0.075% to 0.095% of the sample.

Peripheral blood CD8+ and CD4+ T cells from healthy donors, Susac syndrome patients and multiple sclerosis patients were profiled using high-throughput TCR beta sequencing. Multiple sclerosis controls were treatment-naive patients with stable or active relapsing-remitting disease fulfilling revised McDonald criteria. Bulk CD8+ and CD4+ T cells were purified magnetically by negative isolation, whereas CD8+ TEMRA cells were enriched by FACS. Blood was drawn into EDTA tubes, processed within 24 hours, and PBMCs were isolated by density gradient centrifugation. PBMCs intended for TCR sequencing were cryopreserved in liquid nitrogen and thawed later in a water bath at 37 degrees C. A purity of at least 90% was achieved for sorted or isolated CD4+, CD8+ and CD8+ TEMRA cells. Notes on this clonotype: The antigen it binds to is not known. No much larger clone is present one base from it, and per-base qualities are unavailable.

The germline V gene (reference sequence) yields DFQATT for CDR1 and SNEGSKA for CDR2. The CDR3, cysteine through phenylalanine, is 12 amino acids long. The DNA shown is the 36-base CDR3, in frame from base 1. This clonotype was sampled from a human donor with multiple sclerosis. The sample consisted of CD4+ T cells from PBMCs. This sequence uses TRBV20-1 and TRBJ2-2, and TRBD2 aligns with 10 junction nucleotides. The CDR3: CLAGAGTGELFF. The DNA sequence is as follows: TGCCTAGCGGGAGCAGGCACCGGGGAGCTGTTTTTT.